This T cell receptor (beta chain) is from a study of T cells in Graves' hyperthyroidism and ophthalmopathy. Study as a whole: Specimen type is peripheral blood, collected at initial diagnosis prior to any treatment.

Ten or more counts support this clonotype. RNA transcripts provided the source from which TCR beta CDR3 regions were amplified. The TCR CDR3 first-round RT-PCR relied on the HTBI primer set. Using its own MiXCR run on the multiplex PCR reads, TCRdb lists one record per CDR3 protein. The table has hundreds of thousands of distinct CDR3 sequences, approximately 36% seen once; the top ten hold roughly 31%. Trimming at V came to 6 bases and at J to 2 bases, leaving 5 bases not matched to a gene. This CDR3 spans 14 amino acids. Germline V gene lookup returns CDR1 DFQATT and CDR2 SNEGSKA (reference sequence).

The sequencing sample was made of blood. The TCR sequence derives from a woman aged 40 to 50 with Graves' hyperthyroidism. The chain couples TRBV20-1 to TRBJ2-7; 12 bases fit TRBD2. The CDR3 DNA is TGCAGTGCCCTGCTAGCGGGGGGGACCTACGAGCAGTACTTC. Amino acids: CSALLAGGTYEQYF.